A single sample gave rise to the 9 T cell receptor beta chains below, sequenced in a study of blood T cell repertoires in COVID-19. Repertoires were generated with immunoSEQ multiplex PCR, while TCRdb's copy carries only in-frame clones and drops some. This sample yields approximately 190,000 clones, of which around 87% are seen a single time; roughly 25% belongs to the top ten. Material: PBMCs or T cells enriched from blood (not recorded which). These TCRs come from a woman aged 40 to 50 in a cohort exposed to, infected with or recovered from COVID-19 (not recorded which).

This rearrangement joins TRBV24-1 to TRBJ2-5, with D perhaps matching TRBD2 (6 bases). Germline values: CDR1 KGHDR, CDR2 SFDVKD. Trimming pared 9 bases from V and 5 bases from J, leaving 18 bases between. This CDR3 contains 14 residues. The CDR3 nucleotides read TGTGCCACCTCTAGTTCAAGGAGGGTGGAGACCCAGTACTTC. It is translated as CATSSSRRVETQYF.

This chain links TRBV5-6 with TRBJ1-3; no reliable D call. The CDR3 spans 14 residues. Germline CDR1 reads SGHDT; CDR2 reads YYEEEE. Between the trimmed V and J ends, which lost 4 bases and 2 bases, there was a span of 10 bases. The CDR3 here is CASSVGGPGNTIYF. As DNA, the CDR3 is TGTGCCAGCAGCGTCGGTGGGCCTGGAAACACCATATATTTT.

V usage is TRBV4-1 and J usage is TRBJ1-1; TRBD1 aligns across 7 bases. Germline CDR1 reads MGHRA; CDR2 reads YSYEKL. The J segment lost 0 bases and the V segment lost 3 bases, leaving 10 bases of the junction unmatched. The CDR3 loop spans 17 amino acids. The CDR3 DNA reads as TGCGCCAGCAGCCACCGGGACAGAGATCCTTTGAACACTGAAGCTTTCTTT. It is translated as CASSHRDRDPLNTEAFF.

The chain combines TRBV6-5 with TRBJ1-5; D is unclear. The V gene lost 4 bases and the J gene lost 0 bases, with 7 bases spanning the gap. The CDR3 is 14 residues long. Germline CDR1 MNHEY, CDR2 SVGAGI. As DNA, the CDR3 is TGTGCCAGCAGTTCCTATCGTAGCAATCAGCCCCAGCATTTT. Protein: CASSSYRSNQPQHF.

This chain connects TRBV10-3 to TRBJ1-2; D might be TRBD1 (6 bases). Germline loops: CDR1 ENHRY, CDR2 SYGVKD. V was cut by 0 bases and J by 4 bases, with 21 bases left in between. The CDR3 covers 18 residues. CDR3 sequence: CAISESLGAGVSGYGYTF. In nucleotides, the CDR3 is TGTGCCATCAGTGAGTCCCTCGGGGCAGGGGTTTCGGGCTATGGCTACACCTTC.

The chain joins TRBV27 to TRBJ2-1; perhaps TRBD1 as D (7 bases). This CDR3 region has 15 residues. Between the trimmed V and J ends, which lost 6 bases and 2 bases, there was a span of 14 bases. Germline assignment: CDR1 MNHEY and CDR2 SMNVEV (reference sequence). Here the CDR3 reads CASRGGQGAYNEQFF. CDR3 DNA: TGTGCCAGCAGGGGGGGCCAGGGGGCCTACAATGAGCAGTTCTTC.

This clone was seen only once. The chain links TRBV27 to TRBJ2-3, with TRBD2 identical over 8 bases. This CDR3 contains 16 residues. The V gene's germline CDR1 is MNHEY and CDR2 SMNVEV (reference sequence). V was pared by 2 bases and J by 6 bases, with 10 bases of the junction left unmatched. CDR3 region: CASSLGGGTLVDTQYF. The CDR3 DNA follows: TGTGCCAGCAGTTTAGGCGGGGGGACCCTTGTGGATACGCAGTATTTT.

This chain uses TRBV7-9 with TRBJ2-5; 9 bases are a match to TRBD2. Germline CDR1 SEHNR, CDR2 FQNEAQ (reference sequence). The V and J ends lost 6 bases and 4 bases, in that order; junction bases with no gene match: 9. This CDR3 is 15 amino acids long. The CDR3 DNA follows: TGTGCCAGCAGTCCGCTTAGCGGGGGAGGAGAGACCCAGTACTTC. Encoded protein: CASSPLSGGGETQYF.

The chain employs TRBV9 and TRBJ1-1, with 7 bases lining up with TRBD1. Germline CDR1 and CDR2: SGDLS and YYNGEE. CDR3 length: 15 amino acids. The J segment lost 1 base and the V segment lost 2 bases, leaving 5 bases of the junction unmatched. The DNA of the CDR3 is TGTGCCAGCAGCGTGGAGGGACAGCCGAACACTGAAGCTTTCTTT. Translation: CASSVEGQPNTEAFF.